These T cell receptor beta chains were read from a single sample in a study of T cell repertoires in cytomegalovirus infection. TCRdb re-called the reads with MiXCR, one entry per CDR3 protein. The data hold roughly 180,000 distinct CDR3 sequences, with roughly 28% observed a single time. What was sequenced was PBMCs. These TCRs come from a human donor in good health (CMV status not recorded). Some clones in this sample may be carry-over from other donors' samples. Each CDR3 is given with its conserved first and last residue. D genes are given only for firm matches. Clone sizes are given selectively: once, few, many, or a class where the clone is expanded.

clone size: NA; J gene: TRBJ1-2; V gene: TRBV18; D gene: TRBD1; CDR3 DNA: TGTGCCAGCTCCCCGGACAGGGGAAAAGGCTACACCTTC; CDR3 protein: CASSPDRGKGYTF
clone size: NA; J gene: TRBJ1-1; V gene: TRBV7-3; D gene: NA; CDR3 DNA: TGTGCCAGCAGCTTAACTGCCATGAACACTGAAGCTTTCTTT; CDR3 protein: CASSLTAMNTEAFF
clone size: many; J gene: TRBJ1-1; V gene: TRBV7-3; D gene: TRBD1; CDR3 DNA: TGTGCCAGCAGCCCAACAGGGGTCAGCACTGAAGCTTTCTTT; CDR3 protein: CASSPTGVSTEAFF
clone size: once; J gene: TRBJ1-1; V gene: TRBV29-1; D gene: NA; CDR3 DNA: TGCAGCGTGGTAGGGAGGGTGAACACTGAAGCTTTCTTT; CDR3 protein: CSVVGRVNTEAFF
clone size: NA; J gene: TRBJ1-2; V gene: TRBV6-2/TRBV6-3; D gene: NA; CDR3 DNA: TGTGCCAGCAGTTATGCCGGGGGGTACTATGGCTACACCTTC; CDR3 protein: CASSYAGGYYGYTF
clone size: NA; J gene: TRBJ2-1; V gene: TRBV7-3; D gene: NA; CDR3 DNA: TGTGCCAGCAGCCCATATAGCGGCAATGAGCAGTTCTTC; CDR3 protein: CASSPYSGNEQFF
clone size: NA; J gene: TRBJ1-4; V gene: TRBV7-8; D gene: NA; CDR3 DNA: TGTGCCAGCAGCTTTCCGGGGGCGGGAGAAAAACTGTTTTTT; CDR3 protein: CASSFPGAGEKLFF
clone size: few; J gene: TRBJ1-2; V gene: TRBV6-6; D gene: TRBD1; CDR3 DNA: TGTGCCAGCAGTTACGGGACAGGGGGTGGAGATGGCTACACCTTC; CDR3 protein: CASSYGTGGGDGYTF
clone size: NA; J gene: TRBJ1-1; V gene: TRBV5-1; D gene: NA; CDR3 DNA: TGCGCCAGCAGCCCGGGGGGGGGCCTTGAAGCTTTCTTT; CDR3 protein: CASSPGGGLEAFF
clone size: NA; J gene: TRBJ1-5; V gene: TRBV7-2; D gene: NA; CDR3 DNA: TGTGCCAGCAGCCTAGGACAGAGTAGCAATCAGCCCCAGCATTTT; CDR3 protein: CASSLGQSSNQPQHF
clone size: NA; J gene: TRBJ2-3; V gene: TRBV14; D gene: NA; CDR3 DNA: TGTGCCAGCGGACTAACCCGCACAGATACGCAGTATTTT; CDR3 protein: CASGLTRTDTQYF
clone size: NA; J gene: TRBJ1-2; V gene: TRBV6-1; D gene: TRBD1; CDR3 DNA: TGTGCCAGCAGTGACCGTCAGGGGGCACGGACCTTC; CDR3 protein: CASSDRQGARTF
clone size: NA; J gene: TRBJ2-6; V gene: TRBV2; D gene: NA; CDR3 DNA: TGTGCCAGCAGTCAGGCGAGCTCTGGCGCCAACGTCCTGACTTTC; CDR3 protein: CASSQASSGANVLTF
clone size: many; J gene: TRBJ2-5; V gene: TRBV7-2; D gene: NA; CDR3 DNA: TGTGCCAGCAGCTTACTGAGGGGGGGCCCGGAGACCCAGTACTTC; CDR3 protein: CASSLLRGGPETQYF
clone size: many; J gene: TRBJ2-2; V gene: TRBV6-5; D gene: NA; CDR3 DNA: TGTGCCAGCAGTTACTCCGAGTACAGGGGGGGAAACACCGGGGAGCTGTTTTTT; CDR3 protein: CASSYSEYRGGNTGELFF
clone size: few; J gene: TRBJ1-3; V gene: TRBV12-3/TRBV12-4; D gene: NA; CDR3 DNA: TGTGCCAGCAGTCCCTACACAGTCTCTGGAAACACCATATATTTT; CDR3 protein: CASSPYTVSGNTIYF
clone size: once; J gene: TRBJ1-3; V gene: TRBV29-1; D gene: NA; CDR3 DNA: TGCAGCGTGGTTACAGGGGGAAACACCATATATTTT; CDR3 protein: CSVVTGGNTIYF
clone size: NA; J gene: TRBJ2-1; V gene: TRBV4-2; D gene: TRBD2; CDR3 DNA: TGTGCCAGCAGCCCGAACACCGGGACTAGCAATGAGCAGTTCTTC; CDR3 protein: CASSPNTGTSNEQFF
clone size: NA; J gene: TRBJ2-7; V gene: TRBV20-1; D gene: TRBD2; CDR3 DNA: TGCAGTGCTAGAGGGAGAAGCGGGGCGAAAGAGCAGTACTTC; CDR3 protein: CSARGRSGAKEQYF
clone size: many; J gene: TRBJ2-5; V gene: TRBV7-2; D gene: TRBD2; CDR3 DNA: TGTGCCAGCAGCTTAGCCGGGCTAGCGGGGCGAGAGACCCAGTACTTC; CDR3 protein: CASSLAGLAGRETQYF
clone size: few; J gene: TRBJ2-2; V gene: TRBV5-1; D gene: TRBD2; CDR3 DNA: TGCGCCAGCACCCTCACGGGAGGGAACACCGGGGAGCTGTTTTTT; CDR3 protein: CASTLTGGNTGELFF
clone size: few; J gene: TRBJ1-1; V gene: TRBV19; D gene: TRBD1; CDR3 DNA: TGTGCCAGTAGTAAGACAGGGGGCGCAGACACTGAAGCTTTCTTT; CDR3 protein: CASSKTGGADTEAFF
clone size: few; J gene: TRBJ1-2; V gene: TRBV2; D gene: NA; CDR3 DNA: TGTGCCAGCAGTGAAGCGTGGGTAGACTACACCTTC; CDR3 protein: CASSEAWVDYTF
clone size: NA; J gene: TRBJ2-7; V gene: TRBV11-2; D gene: NA; CDR3 DNA: TGTGCCAGCAGGATCCTCTACGAGCAGTACTTC; CDR3 protein: CASRILYEQYF
clone size: NA; J gene: TRBJ1-1; V gene: TRBV6-2/TRBV6-3; D gene: TRBD1; CDR3 DNA: TGTGCCAGCAGTCCCGGGGGGACAGTGAACACTGAAGCTTTCTTT; CDR3 protein: CASSPGGTVNTEAFF
clone size: few; J gene: TRBJ1-2; V gene: TRBV2; D gene: TRBD1; CDR3 DNA: TGTGCCAGCAGACCCAGGACAGGAGCTAACTATGGCTACACCTTC; CDR3 protein: CASRPRTGANYGYTF
clone size: NA; J gene: TRBJ1-5; V gene: TRBV29-1; D gene: NA; CDR3 DNA: TGCAGCGCCGCTCGTGATGGCAATCAGCCCCAGCATTTT; CDR3 protein: CSAARDGNQPQHF
clone size: NA; J gene: TRBJ2-3; V gene: TRBV7-6; D gene: TRBD1; CDR3 DNA: TGTGACAGCTCCGGACAGGCCTCTAGCACAGATACGCAGTATTTT; CDR3 protein: CDSSGQASSTDTQYF
clone size: few; J gene: TRBJ1-1; V gene: TRBV7-3; D gene: NA; CDR3 DNA: TGTGCCAGCAGCTCCCCCCAGGGTTCGACTTTCTTT; CDR3 protein: CASSSPQGSTFF
clone size: many; J gene: TRBJ1-5; V gene: TRBV7-2; D gene: TRBD1; CDR3 DNA: TGTGCCAGCAGCCCAGTGGGGACAGGAACGGCTCAGCCCCAGCATTTT; CDR3 protein: CASSPVGTGTAQPQHF
clone size: NA; J gene: TRBJ2-1; V gene: TRBV29-1; D gene: TRBD2; CDR3 DNA: TGCAGCGTTGGGGGCTTAGCGGGGAATGAGCAGTTCTTC; CDR3 protein: CSVGGLAGNEQFF
clone size: NA; J gene: TRBJ2-1; V gene: TRBV6-6; D gene: NA; CDR3 DNA: TGTGCCAGCACTCCCAACGGCCATGAGCAGTTCTTC; CDR3 protein: CASTPNGHEQFF
clone size: NA; J gene: TRBJ1-2; V gene: TRBV25-1; D gene: NA; CDR3 DNA: TGTGCCAGCAGTGAATTTGGGACGGGGGTAAAGGACTACACCTTC; CDR3 protein: CASSEFGTGVKDYTF
clone size: NA; J gene: TRBJ2-1; V gene: TRBV19; D gene: NA; CDR3 DNA: TGTGCCAGTACCAAAGGGAAGGTCTCCTACAATGAGCAGTTCTTC; CDR3 protein: CASTKGKVSYNEQFF
clone size: few; J gene: TRBJ1-2; V gene: TRBV5-5; D gene: TRBD1; CDR3 DNA: TGTGCCAGCAGCAGGACAGGTTCCCGGTATGGCTACACCTTC; CDR3 protein: CASSRTGSRYGYTF
clone size: NA; J gene: TRBJ2-3; V gene: TRBV7-3; D gene: TRBD2; CDR3 DNA: TGTGCCAGCAGCTTAAGTGCTAGCGGGGGAGGGGCAGATACGCAGTATTTT; CDR3 protein: CASSLSASGGGADTQYF
clone size: NA; J gene: TRBJ1-5; V gene: TRBV19; D gene: NA; CDR3 DNA: TGTGCCACCTGGGGGGGCAATCAGCCCCAGCATTTT; CDR3 protein: CATWGGNQPQHF
clone size: NA; J gene: TRBJ1-5; V gene: TRBV7-6; D gene: NA; CDR3 DNA: TGTGCCAGCAGCTTTGTAGGGGAAGGCCAGCCCCAGCATTTT; CDR3 protein: CASSFVGEGQPQHF
clone size: few; J gene: TRBJ1-2; V gene: TRBV7-2; D gene: NA; CDR3 DNA: TGTGCCAGCGGGAGTGATAACTATGGCTACACCTTC; CDR3 protein: CASGSDNYGYTF
clone size: NA; J gene: TRBJ2-1; V gene: TRBV25-1; D gene: TRBD2; CDR3 DNA: TGTGCCAGCAGTGAGAGGACTAGTACGTACAATGAGCAGTTCTTC; CDR3 protein: CASSERTSTYNEQFF
clone size: few; J gene: TRBJ1-1; V gene: TRBV6-6; D gene: TRBD1; CDR3 DNA: TGTGCCAGCAGTCACCCCTACCGGGACAGGGAGGAAGCTTTCTTT; CDR3 protein: CASSHPYRDREEAFF
clone size: NA; J gene: TRBJ2-3; V gene: TRBV5-5; D gene: NA; CDR3 DNA: TGTGCCAGCAGCGCTGGACTACCCTTAAGATCAGATACGCAGTATTTT; CDR3 protein: CASSAGLPLRSDTQYF
clone size: few; J gene: TRBJ2-2; V gene: TRBV7-8; D gene: TRBD1; CDR3 DNA: TGTGCCAGCAGCTTAGAGGGACAGGGATTCCCCGGGGAGCTGTTTTTT; CDR3 protein: CASSLEGQGFPGELFF
clone size: many; J gene: TRBJ1-1; V gene: TRBV7-8; D gene: TRBD1; CDR3 DNA: TGTGCCAGCAGCTTCCGGGACAGAGTTACGAACACTGAAGCTTTCTTT; CDR3 protein: CASSFRDRVTNTEAFF
clone size: medium-sized; J gene: TRBJ2-3; V gene: TRBV7-2; D gene: NA; CDR3 DNA: TGTGCCAGCAGCTTTGAGCGAATCATTGGAGATACGCAGTATTTT; CDR3 protein: CASSFERIIGDTQYF
clone size: NA; J gene: TRBJ2-5; V gene: TRBV7-9; D gene: NA; CDR3 DNA: TGTGCCAGCAGCTTTGTAGGACGGGTTGAGACCCAGTACTTC; CDR3 protein: CASSFVGRVETQYF
clone size: NA; J gene: TRBJ1-1; V gene: TRBV12-3/TRBV12-4; D gene: NA; CDR3 DNA: TGTGCCAGCAGTTTTCACGGCTCGAACACTGAAGCTTTCTTT; CDR3 protein: CASSFHGSNTEAFF
clone size: NA; J gene: TRBJ1-2; V gene: TRBV7-2; D gene: NA; CDR3 DNA: TGTGCCAGCAGCTTGGGGGAGGGTAGCTATGGCTACACCTTC; CDR3 protein: CASSLGEGSYGYTF
clone size: NA; J gene: TRBJ2-1; V gene: TRBV6-4; D gene: NA; CDR3 DNA: TGTGCCAGCAGTGATGTTATCGGAGGTCGGGATGAGCAGTTCTTC; CDR3 protein: CASSDVIGGRDEQFF
clone size: NA; J gene: TRBJ1-1; V gene: TRBV11-2; D gene: NA; CDR3 DNA: TGTGCCAGCAGCTTAGTACAGGGAGGAGCTTTCTTT; CDR3 protein: CASSLVQGGAFF
clone size: few; J gene: TRBJ1-1; V gene: TRBV20-1; D gene: NA; CDR3 DNA: TGCTCAGTGGGGGGCGCGAGCACTGAAGCTTTCTTT; CDR3 protein: CSVGGASTEAFF